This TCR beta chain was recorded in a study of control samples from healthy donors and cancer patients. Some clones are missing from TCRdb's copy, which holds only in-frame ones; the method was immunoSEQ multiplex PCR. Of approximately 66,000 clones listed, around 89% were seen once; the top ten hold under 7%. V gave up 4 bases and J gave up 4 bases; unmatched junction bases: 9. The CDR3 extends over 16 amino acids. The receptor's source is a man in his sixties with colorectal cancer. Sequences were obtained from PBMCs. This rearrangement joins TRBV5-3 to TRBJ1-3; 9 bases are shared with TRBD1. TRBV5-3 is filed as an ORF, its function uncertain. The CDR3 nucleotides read TGTGCCAGAAGCCACCGGGGACAGGGATTAGGAAACACCATATATTTT. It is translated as CARSHRGQGLGNTIYF.